The rows below give T cell receptor beta chains drawn from one sample of a study of blood T cell repertoires in COVID-19. Sequencing used immunoSEQ multiplex PCR; TCRdb keeps in-frame clones, though not all of them. The sample holds 99,000 or so clones, roughly 84% seen once. Sample: peripheral blood. These receptors were collected from a woman aged 60-70 years in a cohort sampled during active or convalescent COVID-19. CDR3s include the opening cysteine and the closing phenylalanine or tryptophan. A D gene is named only where the DNA matches it firmly. Some rows mark clone size as missing; the rest say once, few, many or name a class of expanded clone.

DNA,CDR3,size,D,J,V
TGTGCCAGCAGCACCTTTGACAGGGGTGATGAGGAAAAACTGTTTTTT,CASSTFDRGDEEKLFF,few,TRBD1,TRBJ1-4,TRBV11-3
TGTGCCACCAGTCCGGGGAGGGGGGATCAAGAGACCCAGTACTTC,CATSPGRGDQETQYF,NA,NA,TRBJ2-5,TRBV24-1
TGTGCCAGCAGCGTAGGGGCCGCACCCCCTGGAAACACCATATATTTT,CASSVGAAPPGNTIYF,NA,NA,TRBJ1-3,TRBV9
TGTGCCAGCAGCTTGGGGGAGGACACTGAAGCTTTCTTT,CASSLGEDTEAFF,NA,NA,TRBJ1-1,TRBV5-5
TGCAGCTCGCTCCAGGGGGCTTGGACTGAAGCTTTCTTT,CSSLQGAWTEAFF,NA,TRBD1,TRBJ1-1,TRBV29-1
TGTGCCAGCAGTTTCGACAAATCGAATTCACCCCTCCACTTT,CASSFDKSNSPLHF,NA,NA,TRBJ1-6,TRBV6-5
TGTGCCAGCAGCCCACCCGGGCGGGAGGCCTACGAGCAGTACTTC,CASSPPGREAYEQYF,NA,TRBD2,TRBJ2-7,TRBV7-3
TGCGCCAGCAGTCCGGGACAGCGCATCACTGAAGCTTTCTTT,CASSPGQRITEAFF,NA,TRBD1,TRBJ1-1,TRBV10-1
TGTGCCAGCAGACAGGGCACTAACTATGGCTACACCTTC,CASRQGTNYGYTF,NA,NA,TRBJ1-2,TRBV7-9
TGTGCCACCTCGAGGTACAATGAGCAGTTCTTC,CATSRYNEQFF,few,NA,TRBJ2-1,TRBV24-1
TGTGCCAGCAGTTACGGCGGGTCCCCACGGCCCGGGGAGCTGTTTTTT,CASSYGGSPRPGELFF,NA,NA,TRBJ2-2,TRBV6-5
TGTGCCAGCAGTTTTGACAGTCCCACTAATGAAAAACTGTTTTTT,CASSFDSPTNEKLFF,once,NA,TRBJ1-4,TRBV7-9
TGTGCCAGCAGAGCCGACAGGGCCGGAAACACCATATATTTT,CASRADRAGNTIYF,NA,TRBD1,TRBJ1-3,TRBV6-5
TGTGCCAGTAGTGGGGGACAGGGAATTTACAATGAGCAGTTCTTC,CASSGGQGIYNEQFF,NA,TRBD1,TRBJ2-1,TRBV19
TGTGCCAGCAGTTTAGGAGGAGTAGGTGGCTACACCTTC,CASSLGGVGGYTF,once,NA,TRBJ1-2,TRBV27
TGTGCCAGCATAGGAGAAAGGAGCCAGCCCCAGCATTTT,CASIGERSQPQHF,NA,NA,TRBJ1-5,TRBV2
TGCGCCAGCAAAGGACAAAGAATCACTGAAGCTTTCTTT,CASKGQRITEAFF,NA,NA,TRBJ1-1,TRBV10-2
TGTGCCAGCAGCCTGGGGACAGTCGATGGCTACACCTTC,CASSLGTVDGYTF,NA,TRBD1,TRBJ1-2,TRBV7-2
TGTGCCAGCAGACCGGACGGGAGCTATGGCTACACCTTC,CASRPDGSYGYTF,NA,NA,TRBJ1-2,TRBV12-3/TRBV12-4
TGCGCCAGCAGCCCCTCGGGTAGCGGGGGGACTCCAAGCTCCTACAATGAGCAGTTCTTC,CASSPSGSGGTPSSYNEQFF,NA,TRBD2,TRBJ2-1,TRBV4-1
TGTGCCAGTAGTATGGGTTCAGGGGTAGGTAGCAATCAGCCCCAGCATTTT,CASSMGSGVGSNQPQHF,NA,NA,TRBJ1-5,TRBV19
TGTGCCAGCAGTGAATTTCGGGGTAATAATGAAAAACTGTTTTTT,CASSEFRGNNEKLFF,NA,NA,TRBJ1-4,TRBV25-1
TGTGCCAGCAGCAAGGACAGGGGGAGTCCGGCCGGGGAGCTGTTTTTT,CASSKDRGSPAGELFF,NA,TRBD1,TRBJ2-2,TRBV7-9
TGTGCCAGCAGTGAATCTAGTTACGCGGCTGATACGCAGTATTTT,CASSESSYAADTQYF,NA,NA,TRBJ2-3,TRBV2
TGCGCCAGCAGCCAAGATGAAGGCAGGTATCAGAACACTGAAGCTTTCTTT,CASSQDEGRYQNTEAFF,few,NA,TRBJ1-1,TRBV4-1
TGTGCCAGCAGTGAAGCGTGGACAGCGAGTGAAAAACTGTTTTTT,CASSEAWTASEKLFF,NA,NA,TRBJ1-4,TRBV6-1
TGCGCCAGCAGCTCTGGACAGGGGGTGGAAGAGCAGTACTTC,CASSSGQGVEEQYF,NA,TRBD1,TRBJ2-7,TRBV5-1
TGTGCCAGCAGCTTACAGGCAACCTACGAGCAGTACTTC,CASSLQATYEQYF,NA,NA,TRBJ2-7,TRBV5-5
TGTGCCAGCGGGCGGGACAGCCTCTATGGCTACACCTTC,CASGRDSLYGYTF,NA,TRBD1,TRBJ1-2,TRBV2
TGTGCCAGCAGTGGGGGAGCAACTAATGAAAAACTGTTTTTT,CASSGGATNEKLFF,few,NA,TRBJ1-4,TRBV25-1
TGTGCCAGCAGCTTGAGGGAGGGTAGGGACACTGAAGCTTTCTTT,CASSLREGRDTEAFF,NA,NA,TRBJ1-1,TRBV5-4
TGTGCCAGCAGCTCGGACAGGGTGGAGACCCAGTACTTC,CASSSDRVETQYF,NA,TRBD1,TRBJ2-5,TRBV11-1
TGTGCCAGCAGCTTAGACAGGCCCCCGTATGGCTACACCTTC,CASSLDRPPYGYTF,NA,NA,TRBJ1-2,TRBV7-8
TGTGCCAGCAGTCCTGGGACAGCTGGTGGCTACACCTTC,CASSPGTAGGYTF,NA,TRBD1,TRBJ1-2,TRBV6-4
TGTGCCAGCAGTTTACACACAGGGACTGGGGCCAACGTCCTGACTTTC,CASSLHTGTGANVLTF,NA,NA,TRBJ2-6,TRBV27
TGTGCCAGTAGTCCTCCGGGACTTGAGAATTCACCCCTCCACTTT,CASSPPGLENSPLHF,NA,NA,TRBJ1-6,TRBV19
TGTGCCAGTTCCGGGACTAGCGGGAGAAGAGGTCACAATGAGCAGTTCTTC,CASSGTSGRRGHNEQFF,NA,TRBD2,TRBJ2-1,TRBV19
TGTGCCAGCAGCTTGGAACTCGCCAAAAATCCTCTTAACTACGAGCAGTACTTC,CASSLELAKNPLNYEQYF,NA,NA,TRBJ2-7,TRBV5-6
TGTGCCAGCAGACCAACAGGGAACTATGGCTACACCTTC,CASRPTGNYGYTF,NA,NA,TRBJ1-2,TRBV12-3/TRBV12-4
TGTGCCATCAGTGTAGGCAGGGGGCAAACTAATGAAAAACTGTTTTTT,CAISVGRGQTNEKLFF,NA,TRBD1,TRBJ1-4,TRBV10-3
TGTGCCAGCAGCAAGGACACGATCTACTATGGCTACACCTTC,CASSKDTIYYGYTF,NA,NA,TRBJ1-2,TRBV11-1